Given below is one T cell receptor (beta chain) in context. The data derive from a study of blood T cell repertoires in COVID-19. Study overall: Samples of COVID-19 (acute and convalescent) were obtained from the United States, Italy and Spain. Nucleic acid was either cDNA or gDNA, and it came from T cells, B-cell-depleted T cells, or PBMCs.

Source study methods: Nucleated cell number was recorded as an estimate derived from reference gene primer amplification. The table came from immunoSEQ multiplex PCR; TCRdb's copy has only in-frame clones and leaves some out. That table is the source of V, J and clone size, and D and trimming were worked out from the DNA. Of tens of thousands of clones listed, 80% to 90% are singletons. This clonotype was obtained from a woman aged 60-70 years with acute or convalescent COVID-19. The sample taken for sequencing was peripheral blood.

CDR3 coding DNA: TGTGCCAGCTCACCCAACTTGATCAGACAGGGCAATTCCAACTATGGCTACACCTTC. Amino acids: CASSPNLIRQGNSNYGYTF. The chain has TRBV18 and TRBJ1-2; 7 bases map to TRBD1. The germline CDR1 and CDR2 sequences are KGHSH and LQKENI. The length of the CDR3 is 19 residues. J gave up 2 bases and V 3 bases, and 18 bases lay outside the gene matches.